The T cell receptor (beta chain) described here comes from a study of T cell changes during pregnancy in multiple sclerosis. The CDR3 covers 16 residues. Unmatched junction bases numbered 2, after V lost 0 bases and J lost 1 base. Germline V gene lookup returns CDR1 MNHEY and CDR2 SVGAGI. TCRdb's table, derived via immunoSEQ multiplex PCR, lists solely in-frame clones and lacks some. Among some 30,000 clones listed, 88% were seen once. The material sequenced was CD8+ T cells from peripheral blood mononuclear cells, taken in the second trimester of pregnancy. This receptor was identified in a female donor with multiple sclerosis, enrolled in a pregnancy study. The rearrangement links TRBV6-5 to TRBJ2-3, with 9 bases fitting TRBD1. CDR3 residues: CASSYSRDRGTDTQYF. CDR3 nucleotide sequence: TGTGCCAGCAGTTACTCGAGGGACAGGGGCACAGATACGCAGTATTTT.